These 25 T cell receptor beta chains were all obtained from the same sample, sequenced in a study of tumor and adjacent non-tumor tissue in lung cancer. Three rounds of nested PCR, following a modified ARM-PCR protocol, produced the TCRbeta library. TCRdb recomputed calls from the multiplex PCR reads with MiXCR, one row per CDR3 protein. The sample records some 100,000 distinct CDR3 sequences, approximately 60% being singletons. No cell sorting was done before RNA was extracted from the tissue. More than 3 cm separated this lung sample from the edge of the tumor. The sample taken for sequencing was distant non-tumor lung tissue. The receptor set was obtained from a man aged 25 to 40 with non-small cell lung cancer.

On this clonotype itself: The conserved closing phenylalanine or tryptophan is absent in this CDR3, likely reflecting a read error. The genes are TRBV12-3 or TRBV12-4 and TRBJ2-2; tentative D call: TRBD2 (5 bases). This CDR3 comprises 14 residues. The DNA for the CDR3 is TGTGTCAGTAGGAGCGGTGCTAACACCGGGGAGCTGTTTTCT. Translating it yields CVSRSGANTGELFS.

Worth noting for this clonotype: The conserved closing phenylalanine or tryptophan is absent in this CDR3, likely reflecting a read error. The chain combines TRBV12-3 or TRBV12-4 with TRBJ1-4; D is unclear. The CDR3 runs 16 residues. In DNA, the CDR3 is TGTGTCAGCAGTTTAGTCTCGGGCGGCCCAGAGCGAAAACTGTTTTAT. Its translation: CVSSLVSGGPERKLFY.

With respect to this clonotype: One end of the junction varies from germline; a read error may be responsible. The CDR3 nucleotides are TGTGACAGCAGCTTAGATATGGTCGGGAGGACCCAGCAGTTCTTC. This sequence encodes CDSSLDMVGRTQQFF. This chain joins TRBV11-2 and TRBJ2-1; TRBD2 agrees at 7 bases. The CDR3 runs to 15 residues. The germline V gene encodes CDR1 SGHAT and CDR2 FQNNGV.

The table lists this clonotype with a few counts. This may be a read error: a much more frequent sequence differs by one nucleotide. The chain joins TRBV20-1 to TRBJ1-3; D call uncertain. CDR3 length: 15 residues. Germline V gene sequence: CDR1 DFQATT, CDR2 SNEGSKA (reference sequence). This chain's CDR3 is CSAKRPADSGDTIYF. The CDR3 coding sequence is TGCAGTGCCAAGCGCCCGGCAGACTCTGGAGACACCATATATTTT.

Worth noting for this clonotype: One end of the junction varies from germline; a read error may be responsible. The chain has TRBV20-1 and TRBJ2-2; TRBD2 aligns across 7 bases. Germline CDR1 DFQATT, CDR2 SNEGSKA (reference sequence). There are 17 residues in the CDR3. The CDR3 coding sequence is TGTAGTGCTAGAGCCGAGACTAGCAGGACTCACACCGGGGAGCTGTTTTTT. Translation: CSARAETSRTHTGELFF.

This clonotype was seen repeatedly, ten times or more. The V gene is TRBV20-1, the J gene TRBJ2-3; 11 nucleotides agree with TRBD1. The germline V gene has CDR1 DFQATT and CDR2 SNEGSKA (reference sequence). The V and J ends lost 6 bases and 7 bases, in that order; junction bases with no gene match: 12. This CDR3 is built from 15 residues. CDR3 nucleotides: TGCAGTGCCACACCCTCGGACAGGGGGCTAAATACGCAGTATTTT. It codes for CSATPSDRGLNTQYF.

This chain uses TRBV29-1 with TRBJ2-7; D possibly corresponds to TRBD2 (6 bases). The CDR3 spans 15 residues. V was cut by 6 bases and J by 2 bases, with 20 bases left in between. Germline V gives CDR1 SQVTM, CDR2 ANQGSEA. The CDR3 nucleotides are TGCAGCGTGCCCCTCTTGAGCGGGCCAACCTACGAGCAGTACTTC. It specifies CSVPLLSGPTYEQYF.

This chain joins TRBV7-2 and TRBJ2-1; the D is unclear. Between the trimmed V and J ends, which lost 0 bases and 2 bases, there was a span of 5 bases. CDR3 length: 14 amino acids. Germline CDR1 reads SGHTA; CDR2 reads FQGNSA. The CDR3 is CASSLAGTYNEQFF. Here the CDR3 DNA reads TGTGCCAGCAGCTTAGCGGGAACCTACAATGAGCAGTTCTTC.

With respect to this clonotype: A much larger clone differs from this one at a single base, so this may be a read error. The rearrangement uses TRBV6-6 and TRBJ2-6; 9 positions agree with TRBD1. The germline V gene has CDR1 MNHNY and CDR2 SVGAGI (reference sequence). The CDR3 length is 18 residues. CDR3 nucleotides: TGTGCCTGCAGTTCGAGGGGACAGGGTCTTTCGGGGGCCAACGTCCTGACTTTC. Its protein product is CACSSRGQGLSGANVLTF.

As for this clonotype: This may arise from a read error, as a much more abundant clone is one base away. V gene TRBV6-4 combines with J gene TRBJ2-1; 11 bases fit TRBD2. From germline, CDR1 is MRHNA and CDR2 SNTAGT. The CDR3 sequence is 15 residues long. Trimming took 4 bases from V and 9 from J; bases not matched to a gene: 8. This CDR3 reads CASSVTSGSRIEQFF. The CDR3 nucleotides are TGTGCCAGCAGTGTAACTAGCGGGAGTCGTATTGAGCAGTTCTTC.

Concerning this clonotype itself: At one end the junction does not follow the germline gene, possibly because of a read error. This chain joins TRBV7-8 and TRBJ2-5; a possible D gene is TRBD1 (5 bases). CDR3 length: 13 residues. CDR1 is SGHVS and CDR2 is FQNEAQ in the germline V gene. As DNA, the CDR3 is TGTGTCAGCAGCTTAGACAGTGCTGAGACCCAGTACTTC. Protein sequence: CVSSLDSAETQYF.

The chain uses TRBV6-5 and TRBJ2-7; 8 bases agree with TRBD1. Per germline, CDR1 MNHEY and CDR2 SVGAGI. The V and J ends lost 8 bases and 5 bases, in that order; junction bases with no gene match: 20. The CDR3 is 17 residues long. Here the CDR3 reads CASCRPTTGTGVHEQYF. The CDR3 nucleotides read TGTGCCAGCTGCCGCCCTACAACAGGGACAGGAGTCCACGAGCAGTACTTC.

The chain joins TRBV20-1 to TRBJ2-1; tentative D call: TRBD1 (6 bases). The germline CDR1 and CDR2 sequences are DFQATT and SNEGSKA (reference sequence). The CDR3 extends over 14 amino acids. V lost 1 base, J lost 5 bases, and 12 bases lay in between. CDR3 protein: CSARGGQGHNEQFF. CDR3 nucleotide sequence: TGCAGTGCTAGAGGAGGCCAGGGGCACAATGAGCAGTTCTTC.

The chain recombines TRBV11-1 with TRBJ2-2; possibly TRBD1 for D (6 bases). Germline assignment: CDR1 SGHAT and CDR2 FQDESV (reference sequence). V was clipped by 5 bases and J by 5 bases, with 15 bases between them. This CDR3 comprises 15 residues. The CDR3 DNA reads TGTGCCAGCAGCCTTACCGTGACAGGAACCGGGGAGCTGTTTTTT. Protein: CASSLTVTGTGELFF. The full variable domain, in which reference TRBV11-1 and TRBJ2-2 provide the parts outside the CDR3, is EAEVAQSPRYKITEKSQAVAFWCDPISGHATLYWYRQILGQGPELLVQFQDESVVDDSQLPKDRFSAERLKGVDSTLKIQPAELGDSAMYLCASSLTVTGTGELFFGEGSRLTVL.

In the case of this clonotype: The junction shows a germline mismatch at one end, possibly a read error. This rearrangement joins TRBV11-2 to TRBJ2-1; D may correspond to TRBD1 or TRBD2 (5 bases each). The CDR3 loop spans 17 amino acids. Germline CDR1 reads SGHAT; CDR2 reads FQNNGV. For the CDR3, the DNA is TGTGCCGGCAGCTTAGAGGGCGTGGGGCACACCTACAATGAGCAGTTCTTC. Translating gives CAGSLEGVGHTYNEQFF.

In the case of this clonotype: No conserved phenylalanine or tryptophan ends this CDR3, so it is likely a read error. The DNA is left out, because the CDR3 cannot be placed on it with certainty; the CDR3 is given as TCRdb lists it. V and J are TRBV20-1 and TRBJ2-7; TRBD1 was called by the table and not checked on the DNA. Termini included, the CDR3 measures 15 amino acids. In germline, CDR1 is DFQATT, CDR2 SNEGSKA (reference sequence). The CDR3 here is CSALRHEQGHYEQYS.

Remarks on this clonotype: A much larger clone sits a single nucleotide away, making a read error possible. The V and J genes are TRBV12-3 or TRBV12-4 and TRBJ2-7; D is perhaps TRBD1 (6 bases). V lost 8 bases and J 0 bases, leaving 11 bases between the germline ends. The CDR3 runs 13 residues. The CDR3 sequence is CASEQGYSYEQYF. The CDR3 coding sequence is TGTGCCAGCGAACAGGGCTACTCCTACGAGCAGTACTTC.

Remarks on this clonotype: A single base separates this from a much larger clone, so it may be a read error. V gene TRBV6-6 combines with J gene TRBJ1-5; TRBD1 aligns across 7 bases. The CDR3 length is 14 residues. Looked up from germline, CDR1 is MNHNY and CDR2 is SVGAGI (reference sequence). DNA of the CDR3: TGTGTCAGCAGCTGGGACAGTAGCAATCAGCCCCAGCATTTT. Amino acids: CVSSWDSSNQPQHF.

A word on this clonotype: The junction and the germline gene differ at one end; a read error may be behind it. The genes are TRBV6-2 or TRBV6-3 and TRBJ2-2, with D possibly TRBD2 on 5 matching bases. The CDR3 contains 12 residues. Germline V gives CDR1 MNHEY, CDR2 SVGEGT. The CDR3 nucleotides read TGTGCCAGCAAACAGAGAGCCGGGGAGCCGTTTTTT. It codes for CASKQRAGEPFF.

This clonotype has only one observation. The chain has TRBV6-5 and TRBJ2-5; TRBD2 matches 8 bases. Germline V CDR1 and CDR2: MNHEY, SVGAGI. The CDR3 has 14 amino acids. CDR3 sequence: CGSSPGGPVETQYF. CDR3 nucleotides: TGTGGCAGTTCCCCGGGGGGGCCGGTTGAGACCCAGTACTTC.

On this clonotype: This could be a read error, since a much larger clone is one nucleotide away. The V and J genes are TRBV5-4 and TRBJ2-7, with D perhaps TRBD2 (6 bases). The germline gives CDR1 SGHNT, CDR2 YYREEE (reference sequence). V lost 6 bases to trimming and J lost 3 bases, with 16 bases between them. This CDR3 is built from 14 residues. In DNA form, the CDR3 reads TGTGCCAGCAACGGCCCGGGAGCCAGCTACGAGCAGTACTTC. Protein sequence: CASNGPGASYEQYF.

This clonotype was picked up a small number of times. This sequence may be a read error, since a much larger clone differs from it by one base. Likely a read error: the CDR3 ends without its conserved phenylalanine or tryptophan. The chain joins TRBV12-3 or TRBV12-4 to TRBJ1-1, with 7 positions matching TRBD1. This CDR3 contains 14 residues. V lost 5 bases to trimming and J lost 6 bases; unmatched junction nucleotides: 9. CDR3 nucleotide sequence: TGTGCCAGCAGTCTAGGTGGAGGGGGCTCTGAAGCTTTCCTT. Encoded protein: CASSLGGGGSEAFL.

Of note for this clonotype: The junction shows a germline mismatch at one end, possibly a read error. The J gene is TRBJ2-5, the V gene TRBV13; 12 bases align to TRBD2. This CDR3 comprises 16 residues. Germline values: CDR1 PRHDT, CDR2 FYEKMQ (reference sequence). The CDR3 bases are TGTGCCAGCAGCCGACAGACTAGCGGGAGTTTGGAGACTCAGTACTTC. Its protein is CASSRQTSGSLETQYF.

The chain combines TRBV7-2 with TRBJ2-7, with TRBD2 as a possible D gene (6 bases). The CDR3 loop spans 15 amino acids. Germline V gene lookup returns CDR1 SGHTA and CDR2 FQGNSA. V was clipped by 1 base and J by 3 bases, with 13 bases between them. As DNA, the CDR3 is TGTGCCAGCAGCTTAGGGGCGACTAGGGTCTACGAGCAGTACTTC. Residues: CASSLGATRVYEQYF.

Turning to this clonotype: At one end, the junction sequence differs from germline, possibly due to a read error. The V gene is TRBV11-2, the J gene TRBJ2-1; 8 bases align to TRBD2. Germline CDR1 reads SGHAT; CDR2 reads FQNNGV. The CDR3 runs to 15 residues. CDR3 in amino acids: CACSFIPGGNNKQFF. CDR3 bases: TGTGCCTGCAGCTTTATTCCGGGAGGGAATAATAAGCAGTTCTTC.